This TCR beta chain was sequenced during a study of cytomegalovirus exposure and HLA in healthy donors. The study's findings and limits: Solely CMV serostatus was available to characterize immune exposure. About 90% or about 30% of the time was how often most TCR beta V segments were productive, according to an earlier analysis. With later analysis, a missense DCLRE1C variant became linked to TCR beta V- and J-gene trimming. A later analysis showed HLA-associated TCR beta chains outstripping equally common others in clonal expansion.

Trimming shortened V by 4 bases and J by 0 bases, and 6 bases separated the two germline ends. Per germline, CDR1 SEHNR and CDR2 FQNEAQ (reference sequence). The CDR3 loop spans 13 amino acids. PCR used 60 Vbeta primers and 13 Jbeta primers. Profiling relied on immunoSEQ multiplex PCR, and the TCRdb table lists in-frame clones only, not all of them. The sample shows more than 85,000 clones, about 83% of them seen only once. Many counts were recorded for this clone. What it recognizes is unknown. The clonotype originates from a man aged 18-30 years in good health and CMV-seronegative. The sequencing input was PBMCs. The chain combines TRBV7-9 with TRBJ1-1; no definite D call. DNA for the CDR3: TGTGCCAGCAGCTCTAAATTGAACACTGAAGCTTTCTTT. Its protein product is CASSSKLNTEAFF.